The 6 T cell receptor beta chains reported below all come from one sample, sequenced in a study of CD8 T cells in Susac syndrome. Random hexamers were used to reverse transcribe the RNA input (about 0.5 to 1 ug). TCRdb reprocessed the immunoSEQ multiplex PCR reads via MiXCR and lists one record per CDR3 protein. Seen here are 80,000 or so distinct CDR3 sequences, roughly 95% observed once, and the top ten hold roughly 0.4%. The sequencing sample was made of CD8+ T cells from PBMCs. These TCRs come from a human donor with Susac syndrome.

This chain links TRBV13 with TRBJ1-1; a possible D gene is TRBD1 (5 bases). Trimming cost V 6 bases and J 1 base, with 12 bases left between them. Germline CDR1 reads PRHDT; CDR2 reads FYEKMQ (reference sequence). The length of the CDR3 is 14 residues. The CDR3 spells CASSYDSENTEAFF. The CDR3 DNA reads TGTGCCAGCAGTTATGACAGCGAGAACACTGAAGCTTTCTTT.

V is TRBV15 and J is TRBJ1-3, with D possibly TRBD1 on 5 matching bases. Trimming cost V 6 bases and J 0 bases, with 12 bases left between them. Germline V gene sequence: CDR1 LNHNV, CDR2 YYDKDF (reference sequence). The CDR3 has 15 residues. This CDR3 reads CATRLDRASGNTIYF. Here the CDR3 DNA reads TGTGCCACCAGACTCGACAGAGCCTCTGGAAACACCATATATTTT.

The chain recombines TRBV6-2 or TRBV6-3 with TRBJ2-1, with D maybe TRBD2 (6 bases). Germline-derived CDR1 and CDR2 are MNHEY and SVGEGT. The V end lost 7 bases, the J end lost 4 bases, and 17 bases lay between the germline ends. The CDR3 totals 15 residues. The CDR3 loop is CASTDPRGGYNEQFF. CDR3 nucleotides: TGTGCCAGCACCGACCCGCGGGGAGGTTACAATGAGCAGTTCTTC.

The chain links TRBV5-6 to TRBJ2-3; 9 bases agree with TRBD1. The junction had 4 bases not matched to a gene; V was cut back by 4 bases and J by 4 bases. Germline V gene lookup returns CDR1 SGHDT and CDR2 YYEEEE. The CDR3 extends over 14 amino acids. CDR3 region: CASSPGTGSDTQYF. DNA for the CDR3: TGTGCCAGCAGCCCCGGGACAGGGTCAGATACGCAGTATTTT.

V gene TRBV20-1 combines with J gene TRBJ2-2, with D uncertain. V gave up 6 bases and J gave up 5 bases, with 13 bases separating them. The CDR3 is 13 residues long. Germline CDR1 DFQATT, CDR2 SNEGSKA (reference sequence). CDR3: CSAKTPRTGELFF. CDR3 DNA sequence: TGCAGTGCCAAAACCCCACGGACCGGGGAGCTGTTTTTT.

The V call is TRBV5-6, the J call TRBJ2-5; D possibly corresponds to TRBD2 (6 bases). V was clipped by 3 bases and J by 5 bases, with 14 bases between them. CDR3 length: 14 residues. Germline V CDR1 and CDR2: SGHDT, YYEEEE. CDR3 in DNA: TGTGCCAGCAGCTCCGACGGGGGACCGGAGACCCAGTACTTC. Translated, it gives CASSSDGGPETQYF.